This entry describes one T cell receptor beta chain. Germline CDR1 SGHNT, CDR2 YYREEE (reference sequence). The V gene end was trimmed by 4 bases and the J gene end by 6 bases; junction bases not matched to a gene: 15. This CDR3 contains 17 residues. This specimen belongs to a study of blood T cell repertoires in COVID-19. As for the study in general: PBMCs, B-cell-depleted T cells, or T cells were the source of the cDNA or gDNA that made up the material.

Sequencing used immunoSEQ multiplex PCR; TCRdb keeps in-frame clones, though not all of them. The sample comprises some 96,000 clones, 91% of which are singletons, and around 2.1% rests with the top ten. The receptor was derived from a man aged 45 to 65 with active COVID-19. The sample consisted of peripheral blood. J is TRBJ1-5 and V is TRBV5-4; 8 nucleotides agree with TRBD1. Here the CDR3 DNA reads TGTGCCAGCAGCGCCGGGCCAGGGGGCGCCCCGGGTCAGCCCCAGCATTTT. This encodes CASSAGPGGAPGQPQHF.